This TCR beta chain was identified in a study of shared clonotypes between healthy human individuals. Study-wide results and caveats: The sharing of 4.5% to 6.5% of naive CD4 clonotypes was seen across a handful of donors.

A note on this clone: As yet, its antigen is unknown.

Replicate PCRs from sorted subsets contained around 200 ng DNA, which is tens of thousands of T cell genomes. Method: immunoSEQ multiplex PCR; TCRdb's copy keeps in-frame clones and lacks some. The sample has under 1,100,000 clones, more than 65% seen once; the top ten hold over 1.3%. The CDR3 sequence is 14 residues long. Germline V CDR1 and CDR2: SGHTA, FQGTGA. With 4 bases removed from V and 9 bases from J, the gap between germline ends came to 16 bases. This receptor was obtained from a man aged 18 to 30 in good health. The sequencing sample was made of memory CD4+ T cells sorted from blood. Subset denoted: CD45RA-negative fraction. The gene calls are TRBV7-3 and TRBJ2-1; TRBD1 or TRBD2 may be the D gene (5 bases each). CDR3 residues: CASSSSGGVLEQFF. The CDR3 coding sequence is TGTGCCAGCAGCTCAAGTGGGGGAGTACTTGAGCAGTTCTTC.